This T cell receptor beta chain appears in the sequencing data of a study of cytomegalovirus exposure and HLA in healthy donors. Study summary: Out of 300 to 500 genotyped donors, roughly 80% belonged to the Caucasian-associated ancestry cluster. General study points: Across HLA loci, a later analysis found differing TCR association rates, with DRB1 most and HLA-C fewest. Roughly uniform sequencing depth across donors was assumed, possibly incorrectly.

As to this clone: Its target is unknown.

V was pared by 4 bases and J by 1 base, with 3 bases of the junction left unmatched. The CDR3 runs to 14 residues. The V gene's germline CDR1 is SQVTM and CDR2 ANQGSEA. Vbeta (60) and Jbeta (13) primers were used in the PCR. Sequencing used immunoSEQ multiplex PCR; TCRdb keeps in-frame clones, though not all of them. The table includes over 90,000 clones, around 68% detected once. The source is a human donor in good health. Sequencing was done on a sample of PBMCs. The V call is TRBV29-1, the J call TRBJ2-3, with TRBD2 matching over 9 bases. The CDR3 DNA sequence: TGCAGCGTTGGGGCTAGCGGGGGCACAGATACGCAGTATTTT. Its protein product is CSVGASGGTDTQYF.